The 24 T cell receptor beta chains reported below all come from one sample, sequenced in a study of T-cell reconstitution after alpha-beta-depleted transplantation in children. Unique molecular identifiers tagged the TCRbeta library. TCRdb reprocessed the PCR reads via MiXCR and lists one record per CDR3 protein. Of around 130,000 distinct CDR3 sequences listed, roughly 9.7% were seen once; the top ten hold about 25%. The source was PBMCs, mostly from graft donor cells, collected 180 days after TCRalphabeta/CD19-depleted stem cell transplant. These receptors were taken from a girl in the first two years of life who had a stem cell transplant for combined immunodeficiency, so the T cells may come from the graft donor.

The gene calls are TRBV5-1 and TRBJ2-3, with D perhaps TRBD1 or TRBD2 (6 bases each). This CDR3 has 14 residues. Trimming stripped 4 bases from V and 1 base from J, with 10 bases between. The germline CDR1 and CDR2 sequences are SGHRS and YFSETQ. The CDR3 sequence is CASSTGARTDTQYF. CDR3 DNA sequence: TGCGCCAGCAGCACGGGGGCGCGCACAGATACGCAGTATTTT.

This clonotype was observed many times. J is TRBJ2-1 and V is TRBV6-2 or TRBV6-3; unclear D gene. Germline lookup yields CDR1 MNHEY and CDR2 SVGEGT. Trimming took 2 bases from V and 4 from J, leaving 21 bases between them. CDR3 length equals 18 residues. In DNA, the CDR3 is TGTGCCAGCAGTTACGCAAGGCAGGCCCTGCTATTTTACAATGAGCAGTTCTTC. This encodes CASSYARQALLFYNEQFF.

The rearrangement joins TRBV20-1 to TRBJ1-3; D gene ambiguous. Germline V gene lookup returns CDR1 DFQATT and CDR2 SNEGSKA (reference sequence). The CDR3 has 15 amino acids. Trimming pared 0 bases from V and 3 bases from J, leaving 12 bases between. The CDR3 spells CSARDPRRNGNTIYF. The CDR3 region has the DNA TGCAGTGCTAGAGATCCCCGACGGAATGGAAACACCATATATTTT.

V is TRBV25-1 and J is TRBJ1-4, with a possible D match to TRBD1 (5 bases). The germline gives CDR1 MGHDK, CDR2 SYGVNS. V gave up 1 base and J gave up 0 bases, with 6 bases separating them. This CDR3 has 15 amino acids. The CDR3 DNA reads TGTGCCAGCAGTGAATCGGGGGCAACTAATGAAAAACTGTTTTTT. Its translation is CASSESGATNEKLFF.

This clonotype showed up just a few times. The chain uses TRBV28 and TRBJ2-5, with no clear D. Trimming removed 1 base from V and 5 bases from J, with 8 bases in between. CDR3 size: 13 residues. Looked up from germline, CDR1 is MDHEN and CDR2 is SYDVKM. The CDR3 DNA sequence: TGTGCCAGCAGTTTATTCCTTAGGGAGACCCAGTACTTC. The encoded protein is CASSLFLRETQYF.

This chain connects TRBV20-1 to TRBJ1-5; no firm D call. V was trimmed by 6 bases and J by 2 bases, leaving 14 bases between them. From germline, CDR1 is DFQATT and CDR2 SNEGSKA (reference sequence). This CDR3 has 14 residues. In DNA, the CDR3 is TGCAGTGCCTGTGGGCCCCGAGGCAATCAGCCCCAGCATTTT. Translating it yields CSACGPRGNQPQHF.

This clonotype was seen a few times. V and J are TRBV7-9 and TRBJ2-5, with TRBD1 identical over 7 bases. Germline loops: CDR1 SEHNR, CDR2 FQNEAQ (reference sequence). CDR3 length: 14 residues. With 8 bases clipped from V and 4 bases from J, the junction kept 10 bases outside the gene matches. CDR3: CASRTRGPGETQYF. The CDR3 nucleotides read TGTGCCAGCCGGACAAGGGGGCCCGGAGAGACCCAGTACTTC.

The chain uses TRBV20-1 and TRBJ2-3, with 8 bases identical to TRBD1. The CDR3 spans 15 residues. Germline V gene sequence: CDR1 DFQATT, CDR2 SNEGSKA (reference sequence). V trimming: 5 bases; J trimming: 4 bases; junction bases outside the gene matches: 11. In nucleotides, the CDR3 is TGCAGTGCTTCGTTCCGGGACAGGCCCCCAGATACGCAGTATTTT. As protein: CSASFRDRPPDTQYF.

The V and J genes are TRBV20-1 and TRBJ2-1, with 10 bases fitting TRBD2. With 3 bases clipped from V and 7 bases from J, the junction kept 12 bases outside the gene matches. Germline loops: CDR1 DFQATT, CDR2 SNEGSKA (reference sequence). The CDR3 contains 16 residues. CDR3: CSASKRPLAGLNEQFF. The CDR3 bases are TGCAGTGCTAGTAAAAGGCCACTAGCGGGACTGAATGAGCAGTTCTTC.

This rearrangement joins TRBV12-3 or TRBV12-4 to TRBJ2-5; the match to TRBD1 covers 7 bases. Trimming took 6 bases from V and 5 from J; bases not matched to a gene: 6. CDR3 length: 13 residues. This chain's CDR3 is CASRRQGVETQYF. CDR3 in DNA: TGTGCCAGCAGGCGACAGGGAGTCGAGACCCAGTACTTC.

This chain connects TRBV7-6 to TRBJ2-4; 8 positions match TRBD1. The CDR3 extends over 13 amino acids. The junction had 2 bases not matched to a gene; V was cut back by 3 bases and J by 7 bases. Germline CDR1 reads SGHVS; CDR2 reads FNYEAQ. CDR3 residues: CASSFRQGNIQYF. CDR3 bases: TGTGCCAGCAGCTTCCGACAGGGGAACATTCAGTACTTC.

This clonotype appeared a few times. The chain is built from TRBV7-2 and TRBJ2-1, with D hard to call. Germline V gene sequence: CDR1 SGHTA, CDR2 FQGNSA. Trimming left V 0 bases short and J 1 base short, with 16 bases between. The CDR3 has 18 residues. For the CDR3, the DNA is TGTGCCAGCAGCTTAGCGGTTGGCCGGGTACCTTCCTACAATGAGCAGTTCTTC. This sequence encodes CASSLAVGRVPSYNEQFF.

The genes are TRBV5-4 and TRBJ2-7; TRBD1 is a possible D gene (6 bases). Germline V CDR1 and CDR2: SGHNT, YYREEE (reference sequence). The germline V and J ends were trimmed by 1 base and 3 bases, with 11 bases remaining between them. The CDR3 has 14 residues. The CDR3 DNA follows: TGTGCCAGCAGCTTGTATTGGGACAACTACGAGCAGTACTTC. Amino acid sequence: CASSLYWDNYEQYF.

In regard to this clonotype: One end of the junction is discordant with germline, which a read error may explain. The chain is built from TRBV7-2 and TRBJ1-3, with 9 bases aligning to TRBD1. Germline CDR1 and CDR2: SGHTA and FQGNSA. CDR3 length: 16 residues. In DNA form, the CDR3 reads TGTGCCAGCAGCTTTACAGGGGGCCTCTCTGGAAACACCGTATATTTT. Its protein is CASSFTGGLSGNTVYF.

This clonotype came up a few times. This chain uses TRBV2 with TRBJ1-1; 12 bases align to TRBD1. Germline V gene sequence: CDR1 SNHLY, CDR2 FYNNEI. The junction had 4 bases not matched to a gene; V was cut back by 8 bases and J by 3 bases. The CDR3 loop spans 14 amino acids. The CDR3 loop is CASPGQGAYTEAFF. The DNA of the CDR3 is TGTGCCAGCCCGGGACAGGGGGCGTACACTGAAGCTTTCTTT.

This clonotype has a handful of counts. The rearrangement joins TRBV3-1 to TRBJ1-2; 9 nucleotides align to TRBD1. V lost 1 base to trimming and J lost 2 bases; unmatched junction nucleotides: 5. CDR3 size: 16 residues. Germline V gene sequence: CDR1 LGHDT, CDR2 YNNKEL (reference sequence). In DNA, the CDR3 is TGTGCCAGCAGCCAAGGAGGGACAGGGAGAAACTATGGCTACACCTTC. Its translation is CASSQGGTGRNYGYTF.

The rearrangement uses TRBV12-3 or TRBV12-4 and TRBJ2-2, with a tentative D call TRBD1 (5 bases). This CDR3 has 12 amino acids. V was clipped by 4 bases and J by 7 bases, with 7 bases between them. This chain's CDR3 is CASSSGFGELFF. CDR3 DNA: TGTGCCAGCAGTTCAGGGTTCGGGGAGCTGTTTTTT.

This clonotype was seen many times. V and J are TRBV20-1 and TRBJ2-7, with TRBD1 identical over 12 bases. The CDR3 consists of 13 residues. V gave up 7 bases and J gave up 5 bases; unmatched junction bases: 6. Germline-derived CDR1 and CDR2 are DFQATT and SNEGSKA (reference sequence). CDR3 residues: CSVGTGGRNEQYF. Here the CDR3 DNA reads TGCAGTGTCGGGACAGGGGGCAGGAACGAGCAGTACTTC.

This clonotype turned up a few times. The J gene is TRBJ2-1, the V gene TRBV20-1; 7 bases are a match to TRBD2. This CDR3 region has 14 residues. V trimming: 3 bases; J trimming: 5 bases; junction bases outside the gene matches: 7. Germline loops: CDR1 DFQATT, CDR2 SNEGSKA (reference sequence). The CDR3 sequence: CSARGREWHNEQFF. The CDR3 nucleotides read TGCAGTGCTAGGGGGCGGGAGTGGCACAATGAGCAGTTCTTC.

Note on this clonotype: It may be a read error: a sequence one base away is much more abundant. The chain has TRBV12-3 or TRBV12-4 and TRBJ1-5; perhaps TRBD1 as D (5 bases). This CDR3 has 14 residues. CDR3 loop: CDSSRRWGDQPQHF. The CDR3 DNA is TGTGACAGCAGCCGTCGATGGGGGGATCAGCCCCAGCATTTT.

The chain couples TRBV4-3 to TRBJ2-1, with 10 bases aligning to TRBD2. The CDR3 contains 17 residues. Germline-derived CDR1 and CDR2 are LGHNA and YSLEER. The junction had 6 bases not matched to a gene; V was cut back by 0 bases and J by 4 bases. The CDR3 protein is CASSQDPGLALYNEQFF. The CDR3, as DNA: TGCGCCAGCAGCCAAGACCCGGGACTAGCGCTTTACAATGAGCAGTTCTTC.

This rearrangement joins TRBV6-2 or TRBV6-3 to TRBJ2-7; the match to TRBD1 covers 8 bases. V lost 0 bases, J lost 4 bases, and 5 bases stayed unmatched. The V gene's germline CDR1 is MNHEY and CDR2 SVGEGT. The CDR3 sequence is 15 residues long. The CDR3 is CASSYSSGGPYEQYF. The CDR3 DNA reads TGTGCCAGCAGTTACTCATCAGGGGGCCCGTACGAGCAGTACTTC.

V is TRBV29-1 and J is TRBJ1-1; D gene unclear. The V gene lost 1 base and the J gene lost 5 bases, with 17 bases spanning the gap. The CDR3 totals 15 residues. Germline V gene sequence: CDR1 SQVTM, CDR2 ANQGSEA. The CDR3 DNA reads TGCAGCGTTGAAGCGAGGACCAGGTGGGGAACTGAAGCTTTCTTT. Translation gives CSVEARTRWGTEAFF.

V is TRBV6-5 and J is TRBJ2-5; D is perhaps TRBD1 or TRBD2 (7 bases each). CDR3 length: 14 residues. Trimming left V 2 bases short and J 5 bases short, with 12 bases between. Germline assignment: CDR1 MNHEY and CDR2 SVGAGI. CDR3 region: CASSYLRGGETQYF. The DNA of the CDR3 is TGTGCCAGCAGTTACCTCAGGGGGGGGGAGACCCAGTACTTC.